Sequencing of this T cell receptor (beta chain) was carried out in a study of PD-1 blockade in classical Hodgkin lymphoma. Study-wide results and caveats: At C4D1, TCR diversity had climbed significantly for CD4+ cells, though not for CD8+ cells.

Time point meaning: cycle 4 day 1 (C4D1), after 5 to 7 weeks of nivolumab. There was relapse after autologous stem cell transplantation in every patient, and there was variation in brentuximab vedotin exposure. The data were produced by immunoSEQ multiplex PCR, yet TCRdb's version contains in-frame clones alone and is incomplete. The table shows about 41,000 clones, with around 74% occurring only once. This clone was counted a single time. The antigen remains undetermined. Trimming stripped 6 bases from V and 1 base from J, with 9 bases between. The germline CDR1 and CDR2 sequences are LNHDA and SQIVND (reference sequence). The CDR3 runs 13 residues.

The receptor was isolated from a human donor with classical Hodgkin lymphoma. J is TRBJ1-2 and V is TRBV19; D gene ambiguous. The starting material was peripheral blood mononuclear cells (PBMCs), obtained before the fourth cycle of nivolumab. The DNA for the CDR3 is TGTGCCAGTAGGTCACCGGGTAACTATGGCTACACCTTC. Protein: CASRSPGNYGYTF.